This T cell receptor beta chain was identified in a study of human T cells and chemical hapten exposure. As for time point: pre-sensitization, week 0. Sample treatment: therapeutic diphenylcyclopropenone sensitization with weekly scalp DPC. TCRdb ran MiXCR on the RACE reads and lists one entry per CDR3 protein. The sample lists over 300,000 distinct CDR3 sequences, 5.1% occurring once. This clonotype has a count of ten or more. Germline CDR1 and CDR2: MNHEY and SVGAGI. The CDR3 has 15 amino acids. Trimming cost V 5 bases and J 6 bases; bases outside gene matches: 8. Specimen: whole blood, collected in connection with sensitization to the hapten diphenylcyclopropenone (DPC). This receptor was identified in a woman in her forties or fifties with alopecia areata. Some clones in this sample may be carry-over from other donors' samples. The rearrangement links TRBV6-5 to TRBJ2-4; the match to TRBD1 covers 9 bases. The CDR3 DNA sequence: TGTGCCAGCAGTGGGACAGGGCGAGGGGGAAACATTCAGTACTTC. Its protein product is CASSGTGRGGNIQYF.